This TCR beta chain was profiled in a study of blood T cell repertoires in COVID-19. This clone was seen a few times. Some clones are missing from TCRdb's copy, which holds only in-frame ones; the method was immunoSEQ multiplex PCR. This sample has roughly 340,000 clones, with about 89% found just once. The sequence was obtained from a man aged 35 to 55 in a cohort exposed to, infected with or recovered from COVID-19 (not recorded which). The sequenced sample was PBMCs or T cells enriched from blood (not recorded which).

The CDR3 DNA reads TGCAGCGTGGAGGGCTCGTCAGGGTTGCACTATGGCTACACCTTC. This encodes CSVEGSSGLHYGYTF. The genes are TRBV29-1 and TRBJ1-2; TRBD1 might be the D (5 bases). Trimming took 6 bases from V and 3 from J, leaving 20 bases between them. CDR1 and CDR2 (germline): SQVTM, ANQGSEA. The CDR3 is made up of 15 amino acids.